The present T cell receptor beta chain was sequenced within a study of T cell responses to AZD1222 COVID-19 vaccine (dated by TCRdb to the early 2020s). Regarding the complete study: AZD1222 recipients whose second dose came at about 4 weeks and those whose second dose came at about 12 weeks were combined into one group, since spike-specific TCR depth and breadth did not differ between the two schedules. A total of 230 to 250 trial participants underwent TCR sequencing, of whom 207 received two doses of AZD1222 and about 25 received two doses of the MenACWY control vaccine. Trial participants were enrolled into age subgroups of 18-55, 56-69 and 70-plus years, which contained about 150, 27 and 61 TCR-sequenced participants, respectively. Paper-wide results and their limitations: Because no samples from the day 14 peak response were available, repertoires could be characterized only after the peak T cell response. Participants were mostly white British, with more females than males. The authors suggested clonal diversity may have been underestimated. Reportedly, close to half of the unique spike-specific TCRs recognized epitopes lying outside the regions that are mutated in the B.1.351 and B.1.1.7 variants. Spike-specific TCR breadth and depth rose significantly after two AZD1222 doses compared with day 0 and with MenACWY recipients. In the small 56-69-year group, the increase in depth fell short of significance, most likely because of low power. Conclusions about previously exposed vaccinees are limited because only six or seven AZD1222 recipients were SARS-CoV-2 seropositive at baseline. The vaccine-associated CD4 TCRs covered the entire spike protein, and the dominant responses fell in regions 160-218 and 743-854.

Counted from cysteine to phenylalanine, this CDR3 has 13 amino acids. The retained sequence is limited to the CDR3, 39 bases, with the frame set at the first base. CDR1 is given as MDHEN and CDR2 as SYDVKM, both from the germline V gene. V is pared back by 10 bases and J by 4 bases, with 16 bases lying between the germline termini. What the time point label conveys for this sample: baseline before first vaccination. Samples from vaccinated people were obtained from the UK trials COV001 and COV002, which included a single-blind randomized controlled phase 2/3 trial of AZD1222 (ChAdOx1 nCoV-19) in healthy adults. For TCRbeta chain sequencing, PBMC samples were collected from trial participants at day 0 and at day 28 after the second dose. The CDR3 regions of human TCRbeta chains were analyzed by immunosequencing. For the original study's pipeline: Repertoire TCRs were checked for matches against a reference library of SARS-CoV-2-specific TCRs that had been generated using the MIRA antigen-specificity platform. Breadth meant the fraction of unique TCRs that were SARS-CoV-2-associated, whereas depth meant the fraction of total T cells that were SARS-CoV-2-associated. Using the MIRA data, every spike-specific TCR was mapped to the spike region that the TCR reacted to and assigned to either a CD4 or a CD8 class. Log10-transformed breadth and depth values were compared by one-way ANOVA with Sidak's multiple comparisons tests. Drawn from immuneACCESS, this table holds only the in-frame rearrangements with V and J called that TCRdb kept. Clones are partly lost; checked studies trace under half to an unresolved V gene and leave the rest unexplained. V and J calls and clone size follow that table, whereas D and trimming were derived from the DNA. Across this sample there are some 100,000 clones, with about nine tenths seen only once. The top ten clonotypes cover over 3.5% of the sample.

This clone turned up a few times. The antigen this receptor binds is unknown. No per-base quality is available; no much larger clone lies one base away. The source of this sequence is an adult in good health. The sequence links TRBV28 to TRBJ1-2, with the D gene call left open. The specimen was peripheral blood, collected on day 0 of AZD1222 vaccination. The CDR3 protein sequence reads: CAILPPGPYGYTF. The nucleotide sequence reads TGTGCCATCCTCCCCCCGGGCCCCTATGGCTACACCTTC.